The clone carrying this TCR beta chain was observed a few times. This entry belongs to a study of T cell repertoires in cytomegalovirus infection. TCRdb analysed the reads with MiXCR anew, one entry per CDR3 protein. Counted here are almost 500,000 distinct CDR3 sequences, about 11% occurring once; the ten biggest clones make up roughly a tenth. Germline CDR1 SGHRS, CDR2 YFSETQ. This CDR3 is built from 17 residues. V was trimmed by 4 bases and J by 1 base, leaving 20 bases between them. The genes are TRBV5-1 and TRBJ2-5; D is perhaps TRBD1 (6 bases). The sequenced material came from PBMCs. The sequence came from a human donor in good health (CMV status not recorded). Some clones in this sample may be carry-over from other donors' samples. The CDR3 sequence: CASSPNRDTRLQETQYF. The CDR3 DNA reads as TGCGCCAGCAGCCCCAACCGGGACACCCGACTCCAAGAGACCCAGTACTTC.